The 2 T cell receptor beta chains below all came from one sample that was sequenced in a study of regulatory T cells in long-lasting Graves disease. Building of the TCR beta libraries involved iRepertoire HTBI primers and Arm-PCR of CDR3 regions. TCRdb re-called the multiplex PCR reads with MiXCR, one entry per CDR3 protein. The sample comprises 390,000 or so distinct CDR3 sequences, approximately 10% of which are singletons, and approximately 19% rests with the top ten. The time point was: newly diagnosed GD, antithyroid drugs for less than 3 months. The TCR library was made from RNA that had been extracted from PBMCs in TRIzol. This sample also appeared in a second study, on T cells in Graves' hyperthyroidism and ophthalmopathy.

The source was peripheral blood mononuclear cells (PBMCs), collected at new diagnosis, from a patient treated with antithyroid drugs. These receptor sequences come from a woman under 30 with Graves disease.

At least ten counts were recorded for this clonotype. This chain links TRBV20-1 with TRBJ2-5; D unresolved. With 1 base removed from V and 4 bases from J, the gap between germline ends came to 22 bases. This CDR3 spans 17 amino acids. From germline, CDR1 is DFQATT and CDR2 SNEGSKA (reference sequence). The CDR3 nucleotides are TGCAGTGCTAGAGGATCCATTAGCCGTGCGTCGGCAGAGACCCAGTACTTC. As protein: CSARGSISRASAETQYF.

At least ten counts were recorded for this clonotype. The chain couples TRBV9 to TRBJ1-3; D unresolved. CDR3 length equals 14 residues. V dropped 4 bases and J dropped 4 bases, with 12 bases sitting between them. Germline-derived CDR1 and CDR2 are SGDLS and YYNGEE. CDR3 in DNA: TGTGCCAGCAGCTCCCAAGTGGCGGGAAACACCATATATTTT. Translated: CASSSQVAGNTIYF. Full variable domain (missing parts from reference TRBV9 and TRBJ1-3): DSGVTQTPKHLITATGQRVTLRCSPRSGDLSVYWYQQSLDQGLQFLIQYYNGEERAKGNILERFSAQQFPDLHSELNLSSLELGDSALYFCASSSQVAGNTIYFGEGSWLTVV.